The following is a T cell receptor (beta chain) sequence with its context. This clonotype was recorded many times. What this receptor recognizes is not known. The sample holds no much larger clone one base away, and base qualities are not on file. This sample stems from a study of T cells in Graves' hyperthyroidism and ophthalmopathy (dated 2019 in TCRdb). For context, the study as a whole: Peripheral blood was collected at initial diagnosis, before any treatment. Prospective prediction of ophthalmopathy was tested in an independent validation cohort of 18 to 20 hyperthyroidism patients and some 17 patients who later progressed to ophthalmopathy. For training and testing, the 100 or so patients in the discovery cohort were randomly divided in a 7:3 ratio. TCR V-J signatures able to tell the groups apart were searched for in a discovery cohort of about a hundred patients, of whom around 42 had Graves' ophthalmopathy and more than 55 had stable Graves' hyperthyroidism. After sampling, hyperthyroidism patients received methimazole starting at 30 mg daily, and ophthalmopathy patients received high-dose intravenous methylprednisolone. TCR Vbeta CDR3 sequencing of around 130 peripheral blood samples (approximately 44 ophthalmopathy, about 75 hyperthyroidism and some 17 progressor patients) is reported in the paper. In addition, the study compared T-cell repertoires in thyroid tissue and in blood from roughly six Graves' hyperthyroidism patients. The paper as a whole reports these results and caveats: No statistical method was used to set the sample size in advance, and investigators knew the group allocation. Most expanded thyroid clonotypes (frequency above 0.001) were also detected in blood, suggesting blood repertoires may reflect thyroid immune responses. In validation, the model predicted progression to ophthalmopathy a median of around six months before onset, with approximately 68% sensitivity and almost 75% specificity. Ophthalmopathy was separated from stable hyperthyroidism by a 13 V-J signature model, with about 86% sensitivity and 81% to 83% specificity obtained in cross-validation and 80%/75% obtained in testing.

The CDR3, from cysteine to phenylalanine, totals 13 residues. The DNA shown is the 39-base CDR3, in frame from base 1. The germline ends are 13 bases apart after V is trimmed by 1 base and J by 7 bases. From the germline V gene (reference sequence), CDR1 is DFQATT and CDR2 is SNEGSKA. A patient counted as having stable Graves' hyperthyroidism if no progression to ophthalmopathy occurred over 18 months of follow-up. Hyperthyroidism patients were newly diagnosed, had a disease duration of under 2 months, and were aged 18 to 65 years. Any patient with an uncontrolled infection, another autoimmune disease, pregnancy or lactation was excluded. Diagnoses were based on clinical symptoms, serum thyroxine and TRAb, thyroid ultrasound and orbital computed tomography. Ficoll-Paque density gradient centrifugation was used to isolate PBMCs from about 10 ml of fresh peripheral blood. Total RNA was extracted using Trizol reagent, and RNA quality was assessed on an Agilent 2100 Bioanalyzer.

The TCR beta CDR3 regions were amplified from the RNA transcripts. The TCR CDR3 was subjected to a first round of RT-PCR using the HTBI primer set and the Qiagen OneStep RT-PCR kit. A second multiplex PCR round built the libraries, followed by size selection and purification. Paired-end sequencing of the libraries was performed with 100 bp reads on an Illumina HiSeq2000. The authors' pipeline ran thus. Raw data were processed with SOAPnuke, discarding reads with adapters, uncalled bases, mean Phred below 15, or no exact constant-primer or identifier match. COPE v1.2.5 was used to merge the high-quality paired reads, and each unique nucleotide sequence was defined as a clonotype. Clonotypes were aligned to IMGT TRBV, TRBD and TRBJ reference segments using MiTCR v1.1. Only V-J combinations with frequency above 0.0001, covering 99% to 99.2% of repertoires, were analysed. The TCS score was defined as F50 (clonal expansion) divided by E x V (chaos), with BLOSUM62-based TCRdist calculated between CDR3 peptides within each V-J. Welch's t-statistics and random forest reduced just over 500 V-J features to fewer than 15, which were used in a naive Bayes classifier (R e1071). The similarity between thyroid and blood repertoires was quantified using the Morisita-Horn index. The public reads were reprocessed in TCRdb via fastp at Q25 and MiXCR, keeping in-frame beta chains. Rows with one shared CDR3 protein collapse into an entry with the most common genes and DNA. TCRdb's processing, not the study's, gives the V and J calls here. This sample holds nearly 750,000 distinct CDR3 sequences; roughly 32% were observed only once. The leading ten clones occupy around 30% of the sample.

Sequenced: blood. The rearranged segments are TRBV20-1 and TRBJ1-2; matching of 6 bases hints at TRBD1 as the D gene. The TCR originated in a middle-aged woman with Graves' hyperthyroidism. The CDR3 corresponds to CSARGGQVGGYTF. The sequenced DNA is TGCAGTGCTAGAGGGGGGCAGGTCGGTGGCTACACCTTC.